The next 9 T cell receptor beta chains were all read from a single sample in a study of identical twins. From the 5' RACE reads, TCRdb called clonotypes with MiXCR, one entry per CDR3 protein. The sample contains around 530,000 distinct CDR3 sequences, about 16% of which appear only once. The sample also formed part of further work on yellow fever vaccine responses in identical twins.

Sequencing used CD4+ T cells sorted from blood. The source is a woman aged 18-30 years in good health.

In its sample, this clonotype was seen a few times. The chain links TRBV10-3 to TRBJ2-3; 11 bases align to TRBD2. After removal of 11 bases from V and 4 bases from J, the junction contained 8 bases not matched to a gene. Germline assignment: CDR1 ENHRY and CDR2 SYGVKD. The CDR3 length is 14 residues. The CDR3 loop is CAARTSGLSDTQYF. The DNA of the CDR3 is TGTGCCGCGCGGACTAGCGGGTTATCAGATACGCAGTATTTT.

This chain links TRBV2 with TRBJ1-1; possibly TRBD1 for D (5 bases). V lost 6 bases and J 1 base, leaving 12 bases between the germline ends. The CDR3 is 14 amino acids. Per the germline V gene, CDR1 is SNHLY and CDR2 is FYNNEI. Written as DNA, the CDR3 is TGTGCCAGCAGCGCTGGGACGCAGAACACTGAAGCTTTCTTT. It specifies CASSAGTQNTEAFF.

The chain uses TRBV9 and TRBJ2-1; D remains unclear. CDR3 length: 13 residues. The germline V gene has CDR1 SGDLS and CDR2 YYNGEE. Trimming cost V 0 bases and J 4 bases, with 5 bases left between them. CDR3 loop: CASSVAAYNEQFF. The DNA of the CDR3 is TGTGCCAGCAGCGTAGCAGCTTACAATGAGCAGTTCTTC.

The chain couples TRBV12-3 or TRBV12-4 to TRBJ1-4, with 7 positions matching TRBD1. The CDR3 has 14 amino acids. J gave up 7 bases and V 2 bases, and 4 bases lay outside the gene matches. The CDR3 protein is CASSLHRGLEKLFF. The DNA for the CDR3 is TGTGCCAGCAGTTTACACAGGGGTCTTGAAAAACTGTTTTTT.

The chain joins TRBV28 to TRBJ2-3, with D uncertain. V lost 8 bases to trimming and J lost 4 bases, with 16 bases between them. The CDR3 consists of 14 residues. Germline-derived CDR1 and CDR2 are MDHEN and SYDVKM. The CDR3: CASSAPIRADTQYF. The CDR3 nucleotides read TGTGCCAGCTCCGCACCTATAAGAGCAGATACGCAGTATTTT. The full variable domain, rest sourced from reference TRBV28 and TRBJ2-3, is DVKVTQSSRYLVKRTGEKVFLECVQDMDHENMFWYRQDPGLGLRLIYFSYDVKMKEKGDIPEGYSVSREKKERFSLILESASTNQTSMYLCASSAPIRADTQYFGPGTRLTVL.

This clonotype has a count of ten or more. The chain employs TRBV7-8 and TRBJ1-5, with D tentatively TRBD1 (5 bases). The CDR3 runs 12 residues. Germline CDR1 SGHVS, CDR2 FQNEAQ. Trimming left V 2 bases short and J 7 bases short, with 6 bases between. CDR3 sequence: CASSLRGQPQHF. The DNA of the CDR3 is TGTGCCAGCAGCTTACGGGGGCAGCCCCAGCATTTT.

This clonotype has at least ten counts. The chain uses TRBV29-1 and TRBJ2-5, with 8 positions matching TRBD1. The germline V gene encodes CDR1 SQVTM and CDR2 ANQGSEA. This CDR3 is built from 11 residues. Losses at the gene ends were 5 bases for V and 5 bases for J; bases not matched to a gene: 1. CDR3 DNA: TGCAGCGTTCGGACAGGGGAGACCCAGTACTTC. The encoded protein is CSVRTGETQYF. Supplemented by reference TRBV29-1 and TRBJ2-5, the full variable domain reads SAVISQKPSRDICQRGTSLTIQCQVDSQVTMMFWYRQQPGQSLTLIATANQGSEATYESGFVIDKFPISRPNLTFSTLTVSNMSPEDSSIYLCSVRTGETQYFGPGTRLLVL.

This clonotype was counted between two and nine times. The CDR3 loop reads CASSTRLAGSHEQYF. In nucleotides, the CDR3 is TGTGCCAGCAGCACCCGACTAGCGGGATCCCACGAGCAGTACTTC. The V gene is TRBV14, the J gene TRBJ2-7; TRBD2 agrees at 11 bases. The CDR3 runs to 15 residues. CDR1 is SGHDN, CDR2 FVKESK, per germline. With V trimmed by 5 bases and J by 5 bases, 8 bases remained unmatched.

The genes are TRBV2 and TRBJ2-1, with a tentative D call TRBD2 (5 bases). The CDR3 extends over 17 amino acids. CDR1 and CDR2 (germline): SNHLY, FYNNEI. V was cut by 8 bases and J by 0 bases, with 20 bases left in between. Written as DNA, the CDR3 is TGTGCCAGCTCAGCGAAGACCGGGATTCACTCCTACAATGAGCAGTTCTTC. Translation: CASSAKTGIHSYNEQFF.